The present T cell receptor beta chain was sequenced within a study of CD8+ T cells in alopecia areata. RNA extraction and reverse transcription yielded cDNA as sequencing template. This table comes from immunoSEQ multiplex PCR, and its TCRdb copy is limited to in-frame clones, with some not included. Observed are some 2,500 clones, no singletons, with the top ten taking roughly 43%. This clone was recorded at least ten times. Gene names are mouse gene names. The observed sequence ends 4 residues before the CDR3 terminus, with the missing tail filled in from the germline J gene. The V and J ends lost 5 bases and 0 bases respectively, with 11 bases between them. The CDR3 is 15 amino acids. The germline CDR1 and CDR2 sequences are NNHDY and SYVADS.

Sequenced: lesional skin. This rearrangement joins TRBV13-3 to TRBJ1-4; TRBD1 is a possible D gene (6 bases). The TCR was taken from a C3H/HeJ mouse with alopecia areata. This strain has MHC haplotype H2-k. The chain's CDR3 is CASSPTGISNERLFF. Partial CDR3 DNA: TGTGCCAGCAGCCCCACAGGGATTTCCAACGAA.